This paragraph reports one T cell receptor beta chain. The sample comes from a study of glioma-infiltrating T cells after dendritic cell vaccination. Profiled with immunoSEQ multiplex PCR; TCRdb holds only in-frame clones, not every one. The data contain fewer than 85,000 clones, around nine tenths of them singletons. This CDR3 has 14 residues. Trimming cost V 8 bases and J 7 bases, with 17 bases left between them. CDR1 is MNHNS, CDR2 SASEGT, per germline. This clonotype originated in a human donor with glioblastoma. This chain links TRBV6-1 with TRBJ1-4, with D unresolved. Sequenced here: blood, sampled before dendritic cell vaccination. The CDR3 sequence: CASPPPRSGEKLFF. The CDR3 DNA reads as TGTGCCAGCCCCCCTCCCCGATCCGGTGAAAAACTGTTTTTT.